There are a few counts of the clone carrying this TCR beta chain. The length of the CDR3 is 13 residues. Trimming removed 6 bases from V and 2 bases from J; junction bases left unmatched: 3. Germline V lookup: CDR1 MNHEY, CDR2 SVGAGI. The entry originates in a study of blood T cell repertoires in COVID-19. Assay used: immunoSEQ multiplex PCR; TCRdb lists only in-frame clones, some missing. The data contain some 170,000 clones, roughly 87% of them singletons. This sequence joins TRBV6-5 and TRBJ1-2; TRBD1 matches 7 bases. This TCR came from a human donor with acute COVID-19. The donor label of this sample is uncertain. Sample: PBMCs or T cells enriched from blood (not recorded which). CDR3 loop: CASSEDRNYGYTF. CDR3 sequence (DNA): TGTGCCAGCAGCGAGGACAGGAACTATGGCTACACCTTC.